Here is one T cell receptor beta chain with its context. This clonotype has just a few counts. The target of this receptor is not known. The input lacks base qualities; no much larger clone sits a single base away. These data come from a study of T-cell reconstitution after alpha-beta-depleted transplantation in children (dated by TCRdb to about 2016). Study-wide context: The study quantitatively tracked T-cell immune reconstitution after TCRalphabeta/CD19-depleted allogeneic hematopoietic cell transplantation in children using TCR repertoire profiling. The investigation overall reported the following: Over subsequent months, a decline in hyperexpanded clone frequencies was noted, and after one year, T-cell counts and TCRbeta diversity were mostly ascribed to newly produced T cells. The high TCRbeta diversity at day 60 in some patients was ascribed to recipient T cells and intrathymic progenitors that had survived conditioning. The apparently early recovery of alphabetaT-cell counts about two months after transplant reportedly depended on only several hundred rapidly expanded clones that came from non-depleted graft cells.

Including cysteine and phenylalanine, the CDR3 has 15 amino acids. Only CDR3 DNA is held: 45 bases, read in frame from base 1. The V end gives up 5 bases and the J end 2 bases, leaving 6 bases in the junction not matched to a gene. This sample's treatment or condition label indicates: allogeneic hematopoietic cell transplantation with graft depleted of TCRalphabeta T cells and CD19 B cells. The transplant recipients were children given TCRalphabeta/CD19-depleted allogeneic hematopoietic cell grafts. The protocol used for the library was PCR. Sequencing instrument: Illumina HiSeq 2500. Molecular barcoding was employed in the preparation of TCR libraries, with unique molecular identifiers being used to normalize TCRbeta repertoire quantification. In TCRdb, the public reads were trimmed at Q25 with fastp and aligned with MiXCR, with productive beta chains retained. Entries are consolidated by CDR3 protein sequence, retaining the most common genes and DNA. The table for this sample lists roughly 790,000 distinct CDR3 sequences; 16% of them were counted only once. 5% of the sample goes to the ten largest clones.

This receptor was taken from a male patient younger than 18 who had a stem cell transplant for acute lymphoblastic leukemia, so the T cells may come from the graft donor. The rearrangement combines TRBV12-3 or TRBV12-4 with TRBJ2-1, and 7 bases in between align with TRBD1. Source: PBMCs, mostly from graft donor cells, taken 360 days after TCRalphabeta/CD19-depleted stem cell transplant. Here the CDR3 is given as CASSHRQGTYNEQFF. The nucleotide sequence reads TGTGCCAGCAGTCACCGACAGGGTACCTACAATGAGCAGTTCTTC.